The 14 T cell receptor beta chains given below trace back to one sample, sequenced in a study of type 1 regulatory T cells (dated by TCRdb to 2020 to 2023). Sequencing used an Illumina MiSeq. TCRdb cleaned the public reads at Q25 with fastp, built clones with MiXCR and kept in-frame beta chains. Entries that share a CDR3 protein sequence are merged under the most common genes and DNA. This sample comprises around 62,000 distinct CDR3 sequences, around 60% of them detected only once. The ten most abundant clones make up 7.6% of the sample. Their target antigens are unknown. Material for sequencing was cultured T cells, either the whole culture or a sorted T cell fraction (not recorded which). What this sample's cell subset or site label stands for: Tr1-enriched cell product generated in vitro against host alloantigens. The receptor source for this set is a human donor in good health.

This rearrangement joins TRBV6-1 to TRBJ2-1; TRBD2 matches 7 bases. V lost 5 bases and J lost 6; bases outside the gene matches: 13. CDR3 length: 16 residues. CDR1 and CDR2 from the germline V gene are MNHNS and SASEGT. In nucleotides, the CDR3 is TGTGCCAGCAGTACAACAGGAGCGGGACCTGTCAATGAGCAGTTCTTC. This gives the protein CASSTTGAGPVNEQFF.

V and J are TRBV4-1 and TRBJ1-3; 7 bases align to TRBD1. Germline lookup yields CDR1 MGHRA and CDR2 YSYEKL. V shed 1 base and J 6 bases; nucleotides not matched to a gene: 9. The CDR3 is 16 residues long. CDR3 loop: CASSQVLLQGVNTIYF. As DNA, the CDR3 is TGCGCCAGCAGCCAAGTTTTATTGCAGGGGGTAAACACCATATATTTT.

This clonotype was recorded a few times. The chain uses TRBV7-6 and TRBJ1-1; D is unresolved. Per the germline V gene, CDR1 is SGHVS and CDR2 is FNYEAQ. The length of the CDR3 is 16 residues. Deletions cut 1 base from V and 1 base from J, with 13 bases between. CDR3 sequence: CASSLGLRDSNTEAFF. For the CDR3, the DNA is TGTGCCAGCAGCTTAGGCCTCCGGGATTCGAACACTGAAGCTTTCTTT. The full variable domain, with the rest looked up from reference TRBV7-6 and TRBJ1-1, is GAGVSQSPRYKVTKRGQDVALRCDPISGHVSLYWYRQALGQGPEFLTYFNYEAQQDKSGLPNDRFSAERPEGSISTLTIQRTEQRDSAMYRCASSLGLRDSNTEAFFGQGTRLTVV.

J is TRBJ2-7 and V is TRBV6-2 or TRBV6-3; 7 bases match TRBD1. J lost 2 bases, V lost 6 bases, and 13 bases had no gene match. Germline-derived CDR1 and CDR2 are MNHEY and SVGEGT. This CDR3 has 16 amino acids. In DNA, the CDR3 is TGTGCCAGCAGCTCATTCTCTCGGGACAGCCCCTACGAGCAGTACTTC. It codes for CASSSFSRDSPYEQYF.

The chain combines TRBV2 with TRBJ2-6, with a weak D call TRBD1 (5 bases). From germline, CDR1 is SNHLY and CDR2 FYNNEI. V lost 7 bases and J 4 bases, leaving 5 bases between the germline ends. The length of the CDR3 is 12 residues. The CDR3: CASKGGANVLTF. The CDR3 coding sequence is TGTGCCAGCAAGGGGGGGGCCAACGTCCTGACTTTC.

This chain links TRBV7-8 with TRBJ1-1; 9 positions agree with TRBD1. This CDR3 has 14 residues. Germline assignment: CDR1 SGHVS and CDR2 FQNEAQ. The V segment lost 1 base and the J segment 10 bases; nucleotides outside the gene matches: 7. Here the CDR3 reads CASSLEGTGFSAFF. Written as DNA, the CDR3 is TGTGCCAGCAGCTTAGAAGGGACAGGGTTTTCAGCTTTCTTT.

This clonotype appeared once. The chain combines TRBV14 with TRBJ2-2; D is tentatively TRBD1 or TRBD2 (5 bases each). With 2 bases removed from V and 6 bases from J, the gap between germline ends came to 25 bases. Germline loops: CDR1 SGHDN, CDR2 FVKESK. The CDR3 runs 19 residues. The CDR3 bases are TGTGCCAGCAGCCAAATGAGGAGTATGGTGAGGGGTGTAGCCGGGGAGCTGTTTTTT. Residues: CASSQMRSMVRGVAGELFF.

The chain recombines TRBV19 with TRBJ1-6, with TRBD1 as a possible D gene (5 bases). CDR1 is LNHDA and CDR2 is SQIVND in the germline V gene (reference sequence). The CDR3 is made up of 16 amino acids. The V gene lost 6 bases and the J gene lost 7 bases, with 19 bases spanning the gap. CDR3 loop: CASRLGEGRQNSPLHF. Here the CDR3 DNA reads TGTGCCAGTAGGTTGGGGGAAGGACGCCAAAATTCACCCCTCCACTTT.

The genes are TRBV27 and TRBJ1-1, with 7 positions matching TRBD1. The CDR3 has 16 amino acids. Germline V gene lookup returns CDR1 MNHEY and CDR2 SMNVEV (reference sequence). J gave up 1 base and V 8 bases, and 13 bases lay outside the gene matches. The CDR3 DNA reads as TGTGCCAGCCCAGCGAGAGAGGGGGCGGAGAACACTGAAGCTTTCTTT. It translates to CASPAREGAENTEAFF.

The V gene is TRBV20-1, the J gene TRBJ2-1; D is undetermined. Germline CDR1 and CDR2: DFQATT and SNEGSKA (reference sequence). Trimming stripped 0 bases from V and 12 bases from J, with 15 bases between. This CDR3 has 13 amino acids. The CDR3 sequence: CSARDPSRDRQFF. The DNA for the CDR3 is TGCAGTGCTAGAGACCCGTCCCGAGATCGGCAGTTCTTC.

J is TRBJ2-4 and V is TRBV2; 7 nucleotides align to TRBD2. The CDR3 consists of 13 residues. Per germline, CDR1 SNHLY and CDR2 FYNNEI. Trimming cost V 9 bases and J 0 bases; bases outside gene matches: 2. CDR3 in DNA: TGTGCCAGGAGCGGGGCAGCCAAAAACATTCAGTACTTC. Protein sequence: CARSGAAKNIQYF.

V usage is TRBV6-5 and J usage is TRBJ2-2; no definite D call. The germline CDR1 and CDR2 sequences are MNHEY and SVGAGI. V gave up 6 bases and J gave up 4 bases, with 15 bases separating them. CDR3 length: 15 amino acids. In nucleotides, the CDR3 is TGTGCCAGCAGCCTTTTACGAGGCATCACCGGGGAGCTGTTTTTT. Its translation is CASSLLRGITGELFF.

This clonotype was found many times. The chain joins TRBV10-3 to TRBJ1-3; D remains unclear. The length of the CDR3 is 15 residues. CDR1 is ENHRY, CDR2 SYGVKD, per germline. V gave up 0 bases and J gave up 3 bases, with 9 bases separating them. CDR3 residues: CAISESSGIGNTIYF. DNA for the CDR3: TGTGCCATCAGTGAGTCCTCGGGTATTGGAAACACCATATATTTT.

This clonotype showed up just a few times. V usage is TRBV7-8 and J usage is TRBJ2-7, with D maybe TRBD2 (5 bases). The CDR3 spans 15 residues. V was clipped by 1 base and J by 0 bases, with 10 bases between them. Germline CDR1 reads SGHVS; CDR2 reads FQNEAQ. The CDR3 is CASSLGGSNSYEQYF. For the CDR3, the DNA is TGTGCCAGCAGCTTAGGAGGGAGTAACTCCTACGAGCAGTACTTC.